This entry lists 32 T cell receptor beta chains sequenced from one sample in a study of blood T cells in healthy people across ages. Primers used in a second PCR of about 7 to 11 cycles were a sample-barcoded 5' primer and a J-beta primer mix. TCRdb fed the 5' RACE reads into MiXCR, producing one record per CDR3 protein. Of about 970,000 distinct CDR3 sequences detected, roughly 47% appear once; the ten largest clones hold over 20%. Sequencing used blood. These TCRs come from a woman aged 55-69 years in good health.

This clonotype appeared many times. This sequence joins TRBV28 and TRBJ1-6; D not resolved. V was pared by 3 bases and J by 7 bases, with 4 bases between. CDR3 size: 12 residues. Per germline, CDR1 MDHEN and CDR2 SYDVKM. The DNA for the CDR3 is TGTGCCAGCAGTTTCCGGAATTCACCCCTCCACTTT. It codes for CASSFRNSPLHF. The whole variable domain, filled in from reference TRBV28 and TRBJ1-6, reads DVKVTQSSRYLVKRTGEKVFLECVQDMDHENMFWYRQDPGLGLRLIYFSYDVKMKEKGDIPEGYSVSREKKERFSLILESASTNQTSMYLCASSFRNSPLHFGNGTRLTVT.

The rearrangement uses TRBV27 and TRBJ2-5; 9 nucleotides match TRBD2. The CDR3 has 16 residues. Per the germline V gene, CDR1 is MNHEY and CDR2 is SMNVEV (reference sequence). V lost 0 bases to trimming and J lost 11 bases; unmatched junction nucleotides: 13. Here the CDR3 DNA reads TGTGCCAGCAGTTTATCGCCTCTAGCGGGAATGGATGAGCAGTACTTC. As protein: CASSLSPLAGMDEQYF.

The rearrangement links TRBV7-9 to TRBJ1-6; D gene ambiguous. The V end lost 5 bases, the J end lost 10 bases, and 18 bases lay between the germline ends. Germline lookup yields CDR1 SEHNR and CDR2 FQNEAQ (reference sequence). CDR3 length equals 15 residues. The CDR3 bases are TGTGCCAGCAGCCTACAGTCAATTTTAGGATCACCCCTCCACTTT. It encodes CASSLQSILGSPLHF.

This clonotype showed up just a few times. This chain joins TRBV4-1 and TRBJ2-7; perhaps TRBD2 as D (5 bases). This CDR3 comprises 18 residues. Germline CDR1 is MGHRA and CDR2 is YSYEKL. V lost 4 bases to trimming and J lost 0 bases, with 22 bases between them. The CDR3 DNA sequence: TGCGCCAGCAGCCGGGAAGGACCGGACTTCCCGAGCTCCTACGAGCAGTACTTC. Encoded protein: CASSREGPDFPSSYEQYF.

CDR3 sequence reads: CASSRAGLGGETQYF. The CDR3 nucleotides read TGTGCCAGCAGCCGAGCTGGACTAGGCGGAGAGACCCAGTACTTC. V is TRBV3-1 and J is TRBJ2-5; 7 positions agree with TRBD2. Germline V CDR1 and CDR2: LGHDT, YNNKEL (reference sequence). There are 15 residues in the CDR3. V was clipped by 4 bases and J by 4 bases; unmatched bases: 9.

The chain carries TRBV28 and TRBJ2-1, with D perhaps matching TRBD2 (6 bases). Looked up from germline, CDR1 is MDHEN and CDR2 is SYDVKM. Trimming cost V 4 bases and J 7 bases, with 17 bases left between them. CDR3 size: 15 residues. CDR3 in DNA: TGTGCCAGCAGTTCCTTATGGGGAGGTCTGAATGAGCAGTTCTTC. This codes for CASSSLWGGLNEQFF.

Only one count was recorded for this clonotype. V is TRBV27 and J is TRBJ1-6; 12 bases agree with TRBD1. CDR3 length: 16 amino acids. CDR1 MNHEY and CDR2 SMNVEV come from the germline V gene (reference sequence). With 5 bases clipped from V and 7 bases from J, the junction kept 6 bases outside the gene matches. CDR3 sequence reads: CASSNRDRGRNSPLHF. DNA for the CDR3: TGTGCCAGCAGTAATCGGGACAGGGGGCGAAATTCACCCCTCCACTTT.

The gene calls are TRBV18 and TRBJ2-5; D remains unclear. This CDR3 has 16 amino acids. Trimming pared 2 bases from V and 5 bases from J, leaving 18 bases between. CDR1 and CDR2 from the germline V gene are KGHSH and LQKENI. The CDR3 nucleotides read TGTGCCAGCTCACCATCTTTTCTGGATTTAATGGAGACCCAGTACTTC. Translation: CASSPSFLDLMETQYF.

The chain carries TRBV27 and TRBJ2-1, with D perhaps TRBD2 (5 bases). The CDR3 is 13 residues long. V lost 3 bases to trimming and J lost 6 bases, with 9 bases between them. Germline CDR1 and CDR2: MNHEY and SMNVEV (reference sequence). The CDR3 coding sequence is TGTGCCAGCAGTTTGAGAGGGTCCAATGAGCAGTTCTTC. Translated, it gives CASSLRGSNEQFF.

About this clonotype itself: The junction and the germline gene differ at one end; a read error may be behind it. The chain employs TRBV12-3 or TRBV12-4 and TRBJ2-5; either TRBD1 or TRBD2 may fit D (5 bases each). There are 12 residues in the CDR3. The CDR3 DNA is TGTGCCGGCAGCCTCGTCAGAGGGGAGCAGTACTTC. It is translated as CAGSLVRGEQYF.

In its sample, this clonotype was seen a few times. V is TRBV29-1 and J is TRBJ2-6; D gene uncertain. The germline gives CDR1 SQVTM, CDR2 ANQGSEA. With 4 bases removed from V and 0 bases from J, the gap between germline ends came to 7 bases. This CDR3 is 14 amino acids long. CDR3 DNA sequence: TGCAGCGTTGGCGGACGCTCTGGGGCCAACGTCCTGACTTTC. This codes for CSVGGRSGANVLTF. The whole variable domain, remainder taken from reference TRBV29-1 and TRBJ2-6, is SAVISQKPSRDICQRGTSLTIQCQVDSQVTMMFWYRQQPGQSLTLIATANQGSEATYESGFVIDKFPISRPNLTFSTLTVSNMSPEDSSIYLCSVGGRSGANVLTFGAGSRLTVL.

The chain links TRBV11-2 to TRBJ1-4; D is uncertain. CDR1 is SGHAT and CDR2 is FQNNGV in the germline V gene. CDR3 size: 14 residues. V was trimmed by 5 bases and J by 13 bases, leaving 20 bases between them. CDR3 in amino acids: CASSHLPLRRTLFF. The DNA of the CDR3 is TGTGCCAGCAGCCACCTCCCACTCCGGAGGACACTGTTTTTT.

V usage is TRBV28 and J usage is TRBJ1-1, with D uncertain. This CDR3 region has 11 residues. CDR1 MDHEN and CDR2 SYDVKM come from the germline V gene. Trimming took 5 bases from V and 7 from J, leaving 8 bases between them. The CDR3 coding sequence is TGTGCCAGCAGTCCGCGACTTGAAGCTTTCTTT. Amino acid sequence: CASSPRLEAFF.

The gene calls are TRBV3-1 and TRBJ2-3; D is unresolved. Germline assignment: CDR1 LGHDT and CDR2 YNNKEL (reference sequence). Trimming cost V 1 base and J 1 base, with 9 bases left between them. This CDR3 region has 15 residues. CDR3 sequence reads: CASSQVKAGTDTQYF. The CDR3 region has the DNA TGTGCCAGCAGCCAAGTTAAGGCAGGCACAGATACGCAGTATTTT.

This clonotype was observed a few times. V usage is TRBV6-2 or TRBV6-3 and J usage is TRBJ2-1, with TRBD2 matching 7 bases. This CDR3 is 15 amino acids long. Germline CDR1 and CDR2: MNHEY and SVGEGT. V shed 7 bases and J 10 bases; nucleotides not matched to a gene: 16. The DNA for the CDR3 is TGTGCCAGCACCCCGAGAGCGGGACGATTAGGAGAGCAGTTCTTC. Protein product: CASTPRAGRLGEQFF.

A single count supports this clonotype. The rearrangement uses TRBV20-1 and TRBJ1-5; D is perhaps TRBD1 (5 bases). The ends were cut back, 7 bases at V and 3 bases at J, with 19 bases in the middle. This CDR3 region has 15 residues. Germline CDR1 is DFQATT and CDR2 is SNEGSKA (reference sequence). The CDR3 loop is CSGRSPGTFNQPQHF. CDR3 bases: TGCAGTGGCAGATCGCCCGGGACTTTCAATCAGCCCCAGCATTTT.

The rearrangement links TRBV29-1 to TRBJ2-7; 10 bases are shared with TRBD1. With 5 bases clipped from V and 3 bases from J, the junction kept 13 bases outside the gene matches. From germline, CDR1 is SQVTM and CDR2 ANQGSEA. The CDR3 runs to 16 residues. Here the CDR3 reads CSVTGVPGQGIYEQYF. CDR3 coding DNA: TGCAGCGTTACAGGGGTACCGGGACAGGGGATCTACGAGCAGTACTTC.

This clonotype came up many times. The chain employs TRBV5-1 and TRBJ2-1, with D uncertain. In germline, CDR1 is SGHRS, CDR2 YFSETQ. The CDR3 covers 11 residues. Deletions cut 0 bases from V and 9 bases from J, with 4 bases between. CDR3: CASSLGREQFF. The CDR3 DNA reads TGCGCCAGCAGCTTGGGACGTGAGCAGTTCTTC.

The chain has TRBV3-1 and TRBJ2-7, with D perhaps TRBD1 (6 bases). The V gene's germline CDR1 is LGHDT and CDR2 YNNKEL (reference sequence). This CDR3 comprises 14 residues. V shed 6 bases and J shed 3 bases, with 15 bases lying between them. Here the CDR3 DNA reads TGTGCCAGCAGTCGAGGACAGTTAAACTACGAGCAGTACTTC. The encoded protein is CASSRGQLNYEQYF.

V gene TRBV20-1 combines with J gene TRBJ1-2; D perhaps matches TRBD1 (5 bases). V lost 3 bases and J lost 4, with 18 bases in between. Looked up from germline, CDR1 is DFQATT and CDR2 is SNEGSKA (reference sequence). This CDR3 comprises 15 residues. CDR3 loop: CSASLQDLGGYGYTF. The CDR3 nucleotides are TGCAGTGCTAGCTTGCAGGACTTGGGGGGCTATGGCTACACCTTC.

In this sample, this clonotype turned up a few times. The J gene is TRBJ2-7, the V gene TRBV13; D may be TRBD2 (6 bases). The V end was cut by 5 bases, the J end by 2 bases, with 16 bases between. The CDR3 runs to 15 residues. The germline CDR1 and CDR2 sequences are PRHDT and FYEKMQ (reference sequence). The CDR3 is CASSARGLTTYEQYF. In DNA form, the CDR3 reads TGTGCCAGCAGCGCCCGGGGACTGACCACCTACGAGCAGTACTTC. The entire variable domain, with the rest obtained from reference TRBV13 and TRBJ2-7, is as follows: AAGVIQSPRHLIKEKRETATLKCYPIPRHDTVYWYQQGPGQDPQFLISFYEKMQSDKGSIPDRFSAQQFSDYHSELNMSSLELGDSALYFCASSARGLTTYEQYFGPGTRLTVT.

A few counts support this clonotype. The rearrangement links TRBV6-2 or TRBV6-3 to TRBJ2-1, with a tentative D call TRBD2 (5 bases). Germline values: CDR1 MNHEY, CDR2 SVGEGT. The CDR3 spans 13 residues. The V and J ends lost 2 bases and 7 bases respectively, with 9 bases between them. DNA for the CDR3: TGTGCCAGCAGTTACCTAGGCGGGAATGAGCAGTTCTTC. Translation gives CASSYLGGNEQFF.

CDR3 protein: CASSPDPFSSGLYQETQYF. The DNA for the CDR3 is TGCGCCAGCAGCCCGGACCCCTTTTCGTCAGGGCTGTACCAAGAGACCCAGTACTTC. The rearrangement joins TRBV4-1 to TRBJ2-5; a possible D gene is TRBD1 (5 bases). The CDR3 consists of 19 residues. The V gene's germline CDR1 is MGHRA and CDR2 YSYEKL. The V gene lost 4 bases and the J gene lost 0 bases, with 24 bases spanning the gap.

V and J are TRBV7-2 and TRBJ2-3; D gene uncertain. The ends were cut back, 1 base at V and 5 bases at J, with 7 bases in the middle. This CDR3 region has 13 residues. Germline CDR1 and CDR2: SGHTA and FQGNSA. In DNA form, the CDR3 reads TGTGCCAGCAGCTTAGGATCCAAAGATACGCAGTATTTT. Amino acids: CASSLGSKDTQYF.

This clonotype was detected many times. The chain links TRBV10-1 to TRBJ2-1, with D uncertain. Germline CDR1 is WNHNN and CDR2 is SYGVQD (reference sequence). V shed 2 bases and J shed 0 bases, with 8 bases lying between them. There are 15 residues in the CDR3. The CDR3 loop reads CASSEGLNSYNEQFF. Written as DNA, the CDR3 is TGCGCCAGCAGTGAGGGGCTAAACTCCTACAATGAGCAGTTCTTC.

A word on this clonotype: At one boundary the junction diverges from the germline segment, which might be a read error. V is TRBV5-1 and J is TRBJ2-1, with no clear D. Germline loops: CDR1 SGHRS, CDR2 YFSETQ. The CDR3 has 13 amino acids. The CDR3 nucleotides read TGCACCAGCAGCCCGTACAGAGACAATGAGCAGTTCTTC. It translates to CTSSPYRDNEQFF.

This clonotype was seen a few times. The chain is built from TRBV25-1 and TRBJ1-6; D gene uncertain. Germline lookup yields CDR1 MGHDK and CDR2 SYGVNS. The CDR3 length is 12 residues. V dropped 1 base and J dropped 17 bases, with 12 bases sitting between them. In nucleotides, the CDR3 is TGTGCCAGCAGTGAATCCGGCAGGTTTTTCCACTTT. As protein: CASSESGRFFHF.

CDR3 loop: CASSLVTTLGGANVLTF. The CDR3 bases are TGTGCCAGCAGCTTAGTGACTACCCTAGGTGGGGCCAACGTCCTGACTTTC. The rearrangement joins TRBV7-2 to TRBJ2-6, with D possibly TRBD2 on 5 matching bases. The V end was cut by 1 base, the J end by 3 bases, with 13 bases between. CDR3 length: 17 residues. The germline V gene has CDR1 SGHTA and CDR2 FQGNSA.

This clonotype was detected a few times. The CDR3 is CASSPGQSNPEQYF. The CDR3 DNA is TGCGCCAGCAGCCCTGGACAGTCCAACCCCGAGCAGTACTTC. The gene calls are TRBV5-1 and TRBJ2-7, with D perhaps matching TRBD1 (6 bases). Germline V gene data show CDR1 as SGHRS and CDR2 as YFSETQ. V lost 4 bases and J lost 6, with 17 bases in between. This CDR3 has 14 amino acids.

The genes are TRBV25-1 and TRBJ2-1; 8 bases are a match to TRBD1. J lost 7 bases, V lost 5 bases, and 7 bases had no gene match. From germline, CDR1 is MGHDK and CDR2 SYGVNS. The CDR3 runs to 14 residues. The CDR3 nucleotides are TGTGCCAGCAGTTTGGGACAGGTTGAGAATGAGCAGTTCTTC. Translating it yields CASSLGQVENEQFF.

The chain uses TRBV7-2 and TRBJ2-7; unclear D gene. In germline, CDR1 is SGHTA, CDR2 FQGNSA. Trimming shortened V by 5 bases and J by 0 bases, and 11 bases separated the two germline ends. The CDR3 covers 14 residues. CDR3 loop: CASSPQVSSYEQYF. CDR3 bases: TGTGCCAGCAGCCCCCAAGTAAGCTCCTACGAGCAGTACTTC. The full variable domain, completed using reference TRBV7-2 and TRBJ2-7, is GAGVSQSPSNKVTEKGKDVELRCDPISGHTALYWYRQSLGQGLEFLIYFQGNSAPDKSGLPSDRFSAERTGGSVSTLTIQRTQQEDSAVYLCASSPQVSSYEQYFGPGTRLTVT.

This chain connects TRBV7-2 to TRBJ2-7; TRBD1 or TRBD2 may be the D gene (5 bases each). Germline loops: CDR1 SGHTA, CDR2 FQGNSA. The CDR3 spans 15 residues. Trimming took off 5 bases at V and 5 bases at J, with 19 bases between the two ends. CDR3 bases: TGTGCCAGCAGCCCTAACCTCGGACTGGGGGACGAGCAGTACTTC. Its translation: CASSPNLGLGDEQYF.